Below, 23 T cell receptor beta chains from the same sample are listed, as sequenced in a study of blood T cells in healthy people across ages. A second PCR, run for roughly 7 to 11 cycles, used a sample-barcoded 5' primer plus a J-beta primer mix. Each CDR3 protein is one row after TCRdb ran MiXCR on the 5' RACE reads. Of 1.5 million to 2 million distinct CDR3 sequences in the sample, approximately 30% were seen once. The sequenced material came from blood. The receptor source for this set is a woman in her 30s in good health.

For this clonotype: At one end, the junction sequence differs from germline, possibly due to a read error. The genes are TRBV5-1 and TRBJ2-7, with D possibly being TRBD1 (5 bases). This CDR3 region has 13 residues. The germline CDR1 and CDR2 sequences are SGHRS and YFSETQ. The CDR3 DNA reads as TGCGCCAACAGCTTGGAAGGGGCCTACGAGCAGTACTTC. This gives the protein CANSLEGAYEQYF.

On this clonotype: A much larger clone lies a single base off, so this may be a read error. V gene TRBV29-1 combines with J gene TRBJ2-5, with TRBD2 as a possible D gene (6 bases). In germline, CDR1 is SQVTM, CDR2 ANQGSEA. The CDR3 consists of 12 residues. V lost 7 bases and J lost 11, with 20 bases in between. In DNA form, the CDR3 reads TGCAGCGCCGCGGGACGGGGCTGGGAGCAGTACTTC. This encodes CSAAGRGWEQYF.

V gene TRBV20-1 combines with J gene TRBJ2-7; TRBD1 agrees at 8 bases. The V gene end was trimmed by 1 base and the J gene end by 1 base; junction bases not matched to a gene: 3. The CDR3 length is 14 residues. Per the germline V gene, CDR1 is DFQATT and CDR2 is SNEGSKA (reference sequence). CDR3 in amino acids: CSARGTGNSYEQYF. The CDR3 bases are TGCAGTGCTAGAGGGACAGGGAATTCCTACGAGCAGTACTTC.

The V call is TRBV7-2, the J call TRBJ2-5; D might be TRBD1 (5 bases). CDR1 is SGHTA and CDR2 is FQGNSA in the germline V gene. The V and J ends lost 1 base and 8 bases respectively, with 17 bases between them. The CDR3 loop spans 15 amino acids. In DNA, the CDR3 is TGTGCCAGCAGCTTAGGGGGCCCGGAACGGGTCACCCAGTACTTC. Its translation: CASSLGGPERVTQYF.

The sample holds many counts of this clonotype. The gene calls are TRBV6-5 and TRBJ2-7; D not certain. CDR1 and CDR2 (germline): MNHEY, SVGAGI. Trimming removed 0 bases from V and 0 bases from J, with 6 bases in between. The length of the CDR3 is 14 residues. This CDR3 reads CASSYSRSSYEQYF. CDR3 sequence (DNA): TGTGCCAGCAGTTACTCGCGGAGCTCCTACGAGCAGTACTTC.

Only a few counts were recorded for this clonotype. The chain links TRBV6-1 to TRBJ2-7; D could derive from TRBD1 or TRBD2 (5 bases each). The CDR3 contains 13 residues. Germline V gives CDR1 MNHNS, CDR2 SASEGT. Between the trimmed V and J ends, which lost 4 bases and 2 bases, there was a span of 9 bases. The CDR3 bases are TGTGCCAGCAGTGGCCTGGGGGCCTACGAGCAGTACTTC. Protein: CASSGLGAYEQYF.

This chain links TRBV6-1 with TRBJ2-5, with 9 positions matching TRBD2. Germline assignment: CDR1 MNHNS and CDR2 SASEGT. V dropped 8 bases and J dropped 2; count of bases not matched to a gene: 6. The length of the CDR3 is 14 residues. The CDR3 spells CASSGGGVQETQYF. CDR3 DNA: TGTGCCAGCTCGGGCGGGGGGGTTCAAGAGACCCAGTACTTC.

A remark on this clonotype: This may arise from a read error, as a much more abundant clone is one base away. This rearrangement joins TRBV10-3 to TRBJ2-3, with D possibly matching TRBD2 (6 bases). The V and J ends lost 4 bases and 4 bases respectively, with 12 bases between them. The CDR3 runs to 14 residues. Germline loops: CDR1 ENHRY, CDR2 SYGVKD. The CDR3 region has the DNA TGTGCCATCAGTGGGGCGGGGTCCGCAGATACGCAGTATTTT. It is translated as CAISGAGSADTQYF.

As concerns this clonotype: A single base separates this from a much larger clone, so it may be a read error. J is TRBJ1-4 and V is TRBV4-3; D call uncertain. Trimming removed 2 bases from V and 7 bases from J, with 14 bases in between. Germline lookup yields CDR1 LGHNA and CDR2 YSLEER. This CDR3 is 15 amino acids long. The CDR3 bases are TGCGCCAGCAGCCAAACAACAGCTTCTAGTGAAAAACTGTTTTTT. This codes for CASSQTTASSEKLFF.

Of note for this clonotype: Sequence at one end of the junction differs from germline and may be a read error. The chain recombines TRBV6-2 or TRBV6-3 with TRBJ1-4, with 8 bases that match TRBD1. The CDR3 runs to 13 residues. Germline loops: CDR1 MNHEY, CDR2 SVGEGT. The CDR3 nucleotides read TGTGCTAGCAGTGGACAGGGCCGTCGTGAACTGTTTTTT. Its protein product is CASSGQGRRELFF.

This clonotype has more than one count but fewer than ten. The germline gene is not matched at one end of the junction; a read error may be the cause. V gene TRBV7-3 combines with J gene TRBJ2-7; tentatively, D is TRBD1 or TRBD2 (5 bases each). Germline loops: CDR1 SGHTA, CDR2 FQGTGA. The CDR3 covers 15 residues. CDR3 sequence reads: CASSLGGLPSDEQYF. In DNA form, the CDR3 reads TGTGCCAGCAGCTTAGGGGGTCTACCCTCCGACGAGCAGTACTTC.

This clonotype was seen many times. The gene calls are TRBV5-4 and TRBJ2-3; TRBD2 matches at 8 bases. Trimming at V came to 3 bases and at J to 6 bases, leaving 9 bases not matched to a gene. The length of the CDR3 is 15 residues. Germline V gene lookup returns CDR1 SGHNT and CDR2 YYREEE (reference sequence). The CDR3, as DNA: TGTGCCAGCAGCTCGACTAGCGCCCCAGGGGATACGCAGTATTTT. It specifies CASSSTSAPGDTQYF.

This clonotype was picked up many times. This chain uses TRBV20-1 with TRBJ2-5; D remains unclear. Germline V CDR1 and CDR2: DFQATT, SNEGSKA (reference sequence). There are 11 residues in the CDR3. The V and J ends lost 6 bases and 3 bases respectively, with 8 bases between them. CDR3: CSAWSKETQYF. The CDR3 DNA follows: TGCAGTGCGTGGTCCAAAGAGACCCAGTACTTC.

To note about this clonotype: This may stem from a read error, because a much larger clone lies one nucleotide away. This chain links TRBV20-1 with TRBJ2-7; 15 bases match TRBD2. This CDR3 has 18 residues. Germline-derived CDR1 and CDR2 are DFQATT and SNEGSKA (reference sequence). For the CDR3, the DNA is TGCAGTGTTAGAGCACCGGGACTAGCGGGAGGAAGGGCCTACGAGCAGTACTTC. Translating gives CSVRAPGLAGGRAYEQYF.

To note about this clonotype: Given a much more abundant clone one base away, this may be a read error. The chain has TRBV7-2 and TRBJ2-7; D is uncertain. The germline gives CDR1 SGHTA, CDR2 FQGNSA. This CDR3 region has 13 residues. In DNA form, the CDR3 reads TGTGCCAGCTGCTTACACGTGCTCTACGAGCAGTACTTC. Translated, it gives CASCLHVLYEQYF.

Here the CDR3 DNA reads TGCAGCGTTGAATTGGGGGCCGGGGAGCTGTTTTTT. The encoded protein is CSVELGAGELFF. The V call is TRBV29-1, the J call TRBJ2-2; D tentatively fits TRBD1 or TRBD2 (5 bases each). The ends were cut back, 2 bases at V and 6 bases at J, with 7 bases in the middle. Germline V gene data show CDR1 as SQVTM and CDR2 as ANQGSEA. This CDR3 contains 12 residues.

Details on this clonotype: A much more abundant neighbour one base away suggests this may be a read error. CDR3 region: CASSSLMDTEAFF. In DNA, the CDR3 is TGTGCCAGCAGTTCGCTGATGGACACTGAAGCTTTCTTT. This chain joins TRBV12-3 or TRBV12-4 and TRBJ1-1; no definite D call. The ends were cut back, 4 bases at V and 3 bases at J, with 9 bases in the middle. This CDR3 is built from 13 residues.

This chain connects TRBV7-2 to TRBJ2-2; 12 nucleotides match TRBD1. Germline lookup yields CDR1 SGHTA and CDR2 FQGNSA. The V gene end was trimmed by 5 bases and the J gene end by 7 bases; junction bases not matched to a gene: 5. CDR3 length: 15 residues. DNA for the CDR3: TGTGCCAGCAGCGACCGGGACAGGGGGCTCGGGGAGCTGTTTTTT. It yields the protein CASSDRDRGLGELFF.

A note on this clonotype: The junction differs from germline at one of its ends, possibly a read error. This sequence joins TRBV10-3 and TRBJ2-3; TRBD2 matches at 9 bases. Germline CDR1 reads ENHRY; CDR2 reads SYGVKD. The CDR3 spans 14 residues. In nucleotides, the CDR3 is TGTGCCATCAGTACCGGACTAGCGACAGATGCGCAGTATTTT. This sequence encodes CAISTGLATDAQYF.

The DNA for the CDR3 is TGTGCCAGCAGCAGCAGGGAGGGAGGTGAAGCTTTCTTT. This encodes CASSSREGGEAFF. The rearrangement uses TRBV7-9 and TRBJ1-1, with D perhaps TRBD1 (5 bases). V lost 5 bases to trimming and J lost 7 bases, with 14 bases between them. Germline V CDR1 and CDR2: SEHNR, FQNEAQ (reference sequence). This CDR3 region has 13 residues.

CDR3 in DNA: TGTGCCAGCAGCCCAGGACAGGGTTATATGGATACGCAGTATTTT. This translates into CASSPGQGYMDTQYF. The V and J genes are TRBV7-9 and TRBJ2-3; 8 positions match TRBD1. Germline V gene data show CDR1 as SEHNR and CDR2 as FQNEAQ (reference sequence). V lost 5 bases and J lost 6; bases outside the gene matches: 10. The CDR3 extends over 15 amino acids.

The chain combines TRBV2 with TRBJ2-1; possible D gene TRBD1, 6 bases. Trimming shortened V by 5 bases and J by 7 bases, and 12 bases separated the two germline ends. CDR1 and CDR2 from the germline V gene are SNHLY and FYNNEI. The CDR3 consists of 13 residues. This CDR3 is CASSWGPGNEQFF. The CDR3 DNA sequence: TGTGCCAGCAGTTGGGGGCCGGGGAATGAGCAGTTCTTC.

Comments on this clonotype: A read error is possible here, since a much larger clone lies one base away. The rearrangement joins TRBV24-1 to TRBJ2-1; D gene uncertain. The DNA end is a closer match to TRBJ2-7, so the J assignment may be wrong. Germline V gives CDR1 KGHDR, CDR2 SFDVKD. The CDR3 length is 16 residues. The CDR3 region has the DNA TGTGCCACCAGTGACCCCAAGCAGAGCTCCTACAATGAGCAGTACTTC. Translated, it gives CATSDPKQSSYNEQYF.